This T cell receptor beta chain was recovered during a study of T cells after posttransplantation cyclophosphamide. Overall study results and limits: Recipient CMV seropositivity and CMV reactivation strongly tracked TRB clonality. Later blood repertoires were often dominated by clones from the donor CD8+ memory compartment. Skin or GI-infiltrating T cells shared few TRB sequences with blood.

Germline lookup yields CDR1 LGHNA and CDR2 YSLEER. Trimming removed 0 bases from V and 5 bases from J; junction bases left unmatched: 7. The CDR3 has 16 amino acids. A marrow graft followed busulfan-fludarabine conditioning, with cyclophosphamide on days +3 and +4. Libraries were prepared by immunoSEQ multiplex PCR; TCRdb keeps only in-frame clonotypes and omits some of them. There are over 10,000 clones in the sample, none observed a single time. This clone was counted only a few times. Antigen unknown. This TCR derives from a female patient in her thirties or forties who received an allogeneic stem cell transplant from an unrelated donor, was CMV-positive, and had acute GVHD only. Some T cells may originate from the graft donor. The sample consisted of PBMCs, taken after allogeneic stem cell transplant with posttransplant cyclophosphamide. The V and J genes are TRBV4-3 and TRBJ2-3; TRBD2 matches 8 bases. The CDR3 loop is CASSQERGGLRDTQYF. The DNA of the CDR3 is TGCGCCAGCAGCCAAGAACGGGGGGGGCTGAGAGATACGCAGTATTTT.